The clone carrying this TCR beta chain was picked up one time. Additional DNA sequences in this sample encode the identical CDR3. Authors' processing steps: Amplification with reference gene primers provided the estimates of nucleated cell counts. Sequencing was performed with immunoSEQ multiplex PCR; in TCRdb, only in-frame clones are kept and a portion is missing. V and J calls and clone size come straight from that table; D and trimming were deduced from the DNA. The sample holds 150,000 to 180,000 clones; 65% to 90% are singletons and the top ten take about 12%. The sample is drawn from a study of blood T cell repertoires in COVID-19. Looking at the study overall: Specimens from acute and convalescent COVID-19 originated in the United States, Italy and Spain. In each case, the material was cDNA or gDNA derived from T cells, B-cell-depleted T cells, or PBMCs.

Seattle participants joined during active infection and were tracked over time. The CDR3 consists of 16 residues. Germline values: CDR1 SGHRS, CDR2 YFSETQ. V was shortened by 1 base and J by 4 bases, with 17 bases between the two germline ends. The sequence was collected from a woman aged 55-69 years with COVID-19, enrolled during active disease. The chain carries TRBV5-1 and TRBJ2-5; maybe TRBD1 (5 bases). Sequenced sample: peripheral blood. This CDR3 reads CASSLIDGHGRETQYF. The CDR3, as DNA: TGCGCCAGCAGCTTGATAGATGGACACGGACGAGAGACCCAGTACTTC.